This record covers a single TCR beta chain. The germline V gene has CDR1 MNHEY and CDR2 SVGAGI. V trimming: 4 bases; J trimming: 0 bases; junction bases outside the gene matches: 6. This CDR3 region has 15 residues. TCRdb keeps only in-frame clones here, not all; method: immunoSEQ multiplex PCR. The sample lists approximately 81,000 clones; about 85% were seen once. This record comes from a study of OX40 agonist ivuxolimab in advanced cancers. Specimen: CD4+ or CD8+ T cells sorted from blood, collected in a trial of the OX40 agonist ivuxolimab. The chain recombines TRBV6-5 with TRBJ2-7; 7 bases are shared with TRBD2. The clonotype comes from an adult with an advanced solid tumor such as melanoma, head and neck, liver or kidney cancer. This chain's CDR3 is CASSSPSGSSYEQYF. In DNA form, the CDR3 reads TGTGCCAGCAGTTCCCCTAGCGGAAGCTCCTACGAGCAGTACTTC.